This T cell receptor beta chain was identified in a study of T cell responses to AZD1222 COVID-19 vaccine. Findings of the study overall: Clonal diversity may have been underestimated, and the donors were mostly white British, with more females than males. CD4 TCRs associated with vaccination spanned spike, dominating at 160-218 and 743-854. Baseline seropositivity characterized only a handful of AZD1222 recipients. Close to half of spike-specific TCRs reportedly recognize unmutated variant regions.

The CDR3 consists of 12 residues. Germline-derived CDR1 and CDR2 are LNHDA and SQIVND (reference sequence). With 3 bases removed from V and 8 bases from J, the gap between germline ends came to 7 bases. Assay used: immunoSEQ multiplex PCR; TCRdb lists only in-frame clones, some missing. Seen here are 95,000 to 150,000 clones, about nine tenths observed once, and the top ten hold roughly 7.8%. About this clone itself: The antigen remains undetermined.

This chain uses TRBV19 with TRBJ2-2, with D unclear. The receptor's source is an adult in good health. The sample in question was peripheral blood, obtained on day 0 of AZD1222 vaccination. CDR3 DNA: TGTGCCAGTAGTATCCCCCCGGGGGAGCTGTTTTTT. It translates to CASSIPPGELFF.